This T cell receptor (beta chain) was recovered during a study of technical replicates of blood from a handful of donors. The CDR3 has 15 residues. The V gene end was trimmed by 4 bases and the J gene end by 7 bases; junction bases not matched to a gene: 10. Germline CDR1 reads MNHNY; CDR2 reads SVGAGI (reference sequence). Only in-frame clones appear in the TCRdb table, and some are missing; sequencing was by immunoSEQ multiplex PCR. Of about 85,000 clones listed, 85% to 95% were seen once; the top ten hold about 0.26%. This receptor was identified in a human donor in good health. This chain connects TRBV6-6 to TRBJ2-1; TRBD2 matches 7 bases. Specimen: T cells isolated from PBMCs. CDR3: CASSFSGRIFNEQFF. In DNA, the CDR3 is TGTGCCAGCAGTTTTTCCGGGAGGATATTTAATGAGCAGTTCTTC.